This TCR beta chain was sequenced for a study of graft-versus-host responses after intestinal transplantation. Study-wide findings and caveats: Early HvG declines after transplant were associated with peak circulating GvH clone levels.

The V gene lost 0 bases and the J gene lost 6 bases, with 11 bases spanning the gap. In germline, CDR1 is LGHNA, CDR2 YSLEER. The CDR3 contains 14 residues. With regard to this clone: Its antigen remains unidentified.

Data came from immunoSEQ multiplex PCR; TCRdb stores just in-frame clones and leaves some out. Among tens of thousands of clones listed, 85% to 95% were seen once. V usage is TRBV4-3 and J usage is TRBJ1-2; possibly TRBD1 for D (5 bases). The TCR was taken from a human donor who received an intestinal transplant. The source material was unstimulated CD8+ T cells sorted from spleen or lymph node cells, sampled before intestinal transplant. CDR3 DNA sequence: TGCGCCAGCAGCCAAGAGAATCAGGGCGATGGCTACACCTTC. Protein: CASSQENQGDGYTF.